This T cell receptor (beta chain) was documented in a study of blood T cell repertoires in COVID-19. Study overall: The samples span acute and convalescent COVID-19 from the United States, Italy and Spain. Sources were T cells, B-cell-depleted T cells, or PBMCs; the material itself was cDNA or gDNA.

Original methodology: Nucleated cell number was recorded as an estimate derived from reference gene primer amplification. TCRdb's table, derived via immunoSEQ multiplex PCR, lists solely in-frame clones and lacks some. V, J and clone size derive from that table, while D and trimming were established from the DNA sequence. This table holds about 110,000 clones, about 91% found once. The receptor was isolated from a man in his fifties with active or convalescent COVID-19. Sequencing was carried out using peripheral blood.

The CDR3 nucleotides are TGTGCCAGCAGCCCGGGAGGGGCAGGTGCCTCCTACGAGCAGTACTTC. It encodes CASSPGGAGASYEQYF. This chain links TRBV5-8 with TRBJ2-7; 8 positions agree with TRBD2. Germline V gene lookup returns CDR1 SGHTS and CDR2 YDEGEE. V gave up 4 bases and J gave up 0 bases; unmatched junction bases: 9. The CDR3 extends over 16 amino acids.